This record covers a single TCR beta chain. The target antigen is unknown. TCRdb's copy holds only in-frame clones and misses some; the assay was immunoSEQ multiplex PCR. The profile shows roughly 200,000 clones, roughly 92% of them singletons. The data were obtained in a study of T cell responses to AZD1222 COVID-19 vaccine. General study points: Repertoires in all cases were sampled only once the peak T cell response had passed. Close to half of spike-specific TCRs reportedly recognize unmutated variant regions. The donor group comprised mostly white British people and more females; the analysis possibly underestimated clonal diversity. The study found vaccine-associated CD4 TCRs spanning spike, dominant at 160-218 and 743-854.

V was trimmed by 3 bases and J by 4 bases, leaving 19 bases between them. The CDR3 loop spans 16 amino acids. The germline gives CDR1 MGHRA, CDR2 YSYEKL. The clonotype comes from an adult who received the MenACWY meningococcal vaccine as a control. The chain recombines TRBV4-1 with TRBJ2-7, with D perhaps TRBD1 (7 bases). Sequencing used peripheral blood, obtained 28 days after the second dose of the MenACWY control vaccine. The CDR3 DNA follows: TGCGCCAGCAGCCAGATGGGACTGACAGGGAGTTACGAGCAGTACTTC. It specifies CASSQMGLTGSYEQYF.